The 30 T cell receptor beta chains below all came from one sample that was sequenced in a study of T cells of healthy individuals. TCRdb itself ran the 5' RACE reads through MiXCR, one entry per CDR3 protein. This sample carries about 96,000 distinct CDR3 sequences, approximately 16% of them seen once, and the ten largest clones take about 6%. The source of these receptors is a human donor in good health.

A few counts support this clonotype. V and J are TRBV5-1 and TRBJ2-1; 9 positions agree with TRBD2. After removal of 2 bases from V and 6 bases from J, the junction contained 9 bases not matched to a gene. Germline values: CDR1 SGHRS, CDR2 YFSETQ. This CDR3 spans 16 amino acids. CDR3 nucleotide sequence: TGCGCCAGCAGCTTCGCGATTCTAGCGGGAAGCAATGAGCAGTTCTTC. Its translation: CASSFAILAGSNEQFF.

The V gene is TRBV29-1, the J gene TRBJ1-1; D perhaps matches TRBD1 (6 bases). The CDR3 extends over 14 amino acids. The V gene's germline CDR1 is SQVTM and CDR2 ANQGSEA. V lost 3 bases and J 5 bases, leaving 16 bases between the germline ends. The CDR3 reads CSVDRARGDTEAFF. DNA for the CDR3: TGCAGCGTTGATCGGGCCAGGGGAGATACTGAAGCTTTCTTT.

The table lists this clonotype with many counts. This rearrangement joins TRBV7-9 to TRBJ2-7; the D gene is possibly TRBD2 (5 bases). The V and J ends lost 2 bases and 3 bases respectively, with 11 bases between them. Per germline, CDR1 SEHNR and CDR2 FQNEAQ (reference sequence). The CDR3 loop spans 14 amino acids. The chain's CDR3 is CASSLTRTDYEQYF. CDR3 bases: TGTGCCAGCAGCTTAACCCGGACTGACTACGAGCAGTACTTC.

This clonotype showed up many times. The rearrangement links TRBV27 to TRBJ1-1; D not certain. Germline loops: CDR1 MNHEY, CDR2 SMNVEV (reference sequence). The CDR3 is made up of 15 amino acids. V was trimmed by 0 bases and J by 5 bases, leaving 13 bases between them. The DNA for the CDR3 is TGTGCCAGCAGTTTATCCCCGACTTTGGGGACTGAAGCTTTCTTT. Protein: CASSLSPTLGTEAFF.

This clonotype came up a few times. The chain employs TRBV4-3 and TRBJ2-7, with D possibly TRBD2 on 6 matching bases. The CDR3 covers 15 residues. The germline gives CDR1 LGHNA, CDR2 YSLEER. The V end lost 1 base, the J end lost 0 bases, and 10 bases lay between the germline ends. CDR3 sequence (DNA): TGCGCCAGCAGCCAAGCGACTAGTGCCTCCTACGAGCAGTACTTC. This sequence encodes CASSQATSASYEQYF.

Ten or more counts support this clonotype. The chain links TRBV12-3 or TRBV12-4 to TRBJ2-2, with D hard to call. This CDR3 comprises 13 residues. Trimming took off 8 bases at V and 2 bases at J, with 9 bases between the two ends. The CDR3 nucleotides are TGTGCCAGCCCGGATGCAAACACCGGGGAGCTGTTTTTT. Translating gives CASPDANTGELFF.

The chain links TRBV20-1 to TRBJ1-4, with D perhaps TRBD1 (6 bases). The CDR3 extends over 12 amino acids. The germline V gene has CDR1 DFQATT and CDR2 SNEGSKA (reference sequence). Between the trimmed V and J ends, which lost 4 bases and 8 bases, there was a span of 11 bases. Written as DNA, the CDR3 is TGCAGTGCTACCTGGGGGCACGAAAAACTGTTTTTT. Translation gives CSATWGHEKLFF.

This clonotype was found a few times. The chain links TRBV4-3 to TRBJ1-6, with D unresolved. Germline V CDR1 and CDR2: LGHNA, YSLEER. V lost 1 base to trimming and J lost 7 bases, with 2 bases between them. The CDR3 is 12 amino acids. The CDR3 loop reads CASSQANSPLHF. Here the CDR3 DNA reads TGCGCCAGCAGCCAAGCCAATTCACCCCTCCACTTT.

The rearrangement joins TRBV20-1 to TRBJ2-5; D gene uncertain. CDR1 is DFQATT, CDR2 SNEGSKA, per germline (reference sequence). This CDR3 is built from 11 residues. Trimming pared 5 bases from V and 5 bases from J, leaving 9 bases between. The CDR3 loop reads CSAPPHETQYF. CDR3 bases: TGCAGTGCTCCCCCACACGAGACCCAGTACTTC.

V is TRBV12-3 or TRBV12-4 and J is TRBJ1-1; D gene uncertain. Deletions cut 2 bases from V and 7 bases from J, with 11 bases between. The CDR3 covers 13 residues. The CDR3 coding sequence is TGTGCCAGCAGTTTAAAACTGGGCGGTGAAGCTTTCTTT. It translates to CASSLKLGGEAFF.

The chain carries TRBV27 and TRBJ1-1, with 7 bases identical to TRBD1. The CDR3 runs to 15 residues. V dropped 3 bases and J dropped 4; count of bases not matched to a gene: 8. Germline V gene data show CDR1 as MNHEY and CDR2 as SMNVEV (reference sequence). The CDR3 DNA reads TGTGCCAGCAGTTTGTCCACAGGGGAGGCCACTGAAGCTTTCTTT. It translates to CASSLSTGEATEAFF.

The chain couples TRBV7-3 to TRBJ2-1; 7 bases fit TRBD2. This CDR3 has 15 amino acids. Germline V gene lookup returns CDR1 SGHTA and CDR2 FQGTGA. V was pared by 2 bases and J by 2 bases, with 3 bases of the junction left unmatched. Here the CDR3 DNA reads TGTGCCAGCAGCTTACTAGCGGCGACCTACAATGAGCAGTTCTTC. It codes for CASSLLAATYNEQFF. Using reference TRBV7-3 and TRBJ2-1 for the parts outside the CDR3, the full variable domain is GAGVSQTPSNKVTEKGKYVELRCDPISGHTALYWYRQSLGQGPEFLIYFQGTGAADDSGLPNDRFFAVRPEGSVSTLKIQRTERGDSAVYLCASSLLAATYNEQFFGPGTRLTVL.

There are many counts of this clonotype. The chain is built from TRBV3-1 and TRBJ1-6; TRBD1 is a possible D gene (5 bases). The germline V gene has CDR1 LGHDT and CDR2 YNNKEL (reference sequence). Trimming pared 4 bases from V and 13 bases from J, leaving 17 bases between. The CDR3 extends over 14 amino acids. In DNA form, the CDR3 reads TGTGCCAGCAGCCGGGACGGGAAATTCACGCCCCTCCACTTT. Translating it yields CASSRDGKFTPLHF. The whole variable domain, remainder taken from reference TRBV3-1 and TRBJ1-6, is DTAVSQTPKYLVTQMGNDKSIKCEQNLGHDTMYWYKQDSKKFLKIMFSYNNKELIINETVPNRFSPKSPDKAHLNLHINSLELGDSAVYFCASSRDGKFTPLHFGNGTRLTVT.

This clonotype was picked up a small number of times. This chain joins TRBV12-3 or TRBV12-4 and TRBJ1-2; TRBD1 agrees at 11 bases. CDR3 length: 14 residues. V was clipped by 11 bases and J by 8 bases; unmatched bases: 13. The CDR3 loop is CASSPGQGVRGYTF. CDR3 DNA sequence: TGTGCCTCCTCTCCGGGACAGGGGGTTCGGGGCTACACCTTC.

This clonotype was observed at least ten times. The chain couples TRBV6-2 or TRBV6-3 to TRBJ2-7; 8 nucleotides agree with TRBD1. V lost 2 bases to trimming and J lost 3 bases; unmatched junction nucleotides: 6. CDR1 and CDR2 from the germline V gene are MNHEY and SVGEGT. CDR3 length equals 15 residues. Written as DNA, the CDR3 is TGTGCCAGCAGTTACCCCGACAGGGGATACTACGAGCAGTACTTC. Translated: CASSYPDRGYYEQYF.

In this sample, this clonotype turned up many times. The chain has TRBV6-2 or TRBV6-3 and TRBJ2-1, with D possibly matching TRBD2 (6 bases). This CDR3 has 15 amino acids. Germline V gene data show CDR1 as MNHEY and CDR2 as SVGEGT. Trimming pared 2 bases from V and 9 bases from J, leaving 17 bases between. CDR3 sequence reads: CASSYGLASTIEQFF. DNA of the CDR3: TGTGCCAGCAGTTACGGGCTAGCGAGTACAATTGAGCAGTTCTTC.

This clonotype occurred many times. This chain joins TRBV12-3 or TRBV12-4 and TRBJ2-7, with 7 positions matching TRBD1. The CDR3 covers 14 residues. The J segment lost 9 bases and the V segment lost 5 bases, leaving 13 bases of the junction unmatched. DNA of the CDR3: TGTGCCAGCAGTCCAGGGACAGTACCTATAGGGCAGTACTTC. It yields the protein CASSPGTVPIGQYF.

This clonotype came up many times. The rearrangement links TRBV29-1 to TRBJ1-5, with no clear D. The V end was cut by 1 base, the J end by 5 bases, with 9 bases between. This CDR3 is built from 13 residues. Germline CDR1 reads SQVTM; CDR2 reads ANQGSEA. CDR3 in DNA: TGCAGCGTTGAAGTGCAGCGGGATCAGCCCCAGCATTTT. It translates to CSVEVQRDQPQHF.

This clonotype was seen only a few times. This chain uses TRBV12-3 or TRBV12-4 with TRBJ2-1, with D possibly TRBD2 on 6 matching bases. The CDR3 contains 13 residues. Between the trimmed V and J ends, which lost 1 base and 6 bases, there was a span of 7 bases. In DNA form, the CDR3 reads TGTGCCAGCAGTTTAGGGGGGGTCAATGAGCAGTTCTTC. It codes for CASSLGGVNEQFF.

The chain employs TRBV7-2 and TRBJ2-1; TRBD1 or TRBD2 may be the D gene (6 bases each). There are 15 residues in the CDR3. Germline V gene sequence: CDR1 SGHTA, CDR2 FQGNSA. Trimming pared 1 base from V and 4 bases from J, leaving 11 bases between. The CDR3, as DNA: TGTGCCAGCAGCTTAGGGGGGGCCACTTACAATGAGCAGTTCTTC. Protein sequence: CASSLGGATYNEQFF.

The rearrangement links TRBV20-1 to TRBJ1-1, with D possibly matching TRBD1 (5 bases). Looked up from germline, CDR1 is DFQATT and CDR2 is SNEGSKA (reference sequence). Between the trimmed V and J ends, which lost 1 base and 2 bases, there was a span of 26 bases. The CDR3 is 19 residues long. The CDR3 protein is CSARALGIRWAGRNTEAFF. In DNA form, the CDR3 reads TGCAGTGCTAGAGCCCTCGGTATCAGGTGGGCAGGGAGAAACACTGAAGCTTTCTTT.

The sample holds a few counts of this clonotype. The gene calls are TRBV5-1 and TRBJ2-3; D is uncertain. CDR3 length equals 14 residues. The ends were cut back, 0 bases at V and 2 bases at J, with 7 bases in the middle. Germline V gene lookup returns CDR1 SGHRS and CDR2 YFSETQ. As DNA, the CDR3 is TGCGCCAGCAGCTTGGAACAAGACACAGATACGCAGTATTTT. The encoded protein is CASSLEQDTDTQYF.

This clonotype was counted between two and nine times. The chain is built from TRBV20-1 and TRBJ2-5, with 9 bases matching TRBD2. The V and J ends lost 2 bases and 3 bases, in that order; junction bases with no gene match: 4. CDR1 and CDR2 (germline): DFQATT, SNEGSKA (reference sequence). The CDR3 runs to 14 residues. CDR3 bases: TGCAGTGCTAGACGCAGACTAGCGGAAGAGACCCAGTACTTC. Translated, it gives CSARRRLAEETQYF.

The V and J genes are TRBV5-1 and TRBJ2-5; a weak D match, TRBD1 (5 bases). The CDR3 is 14 residues long. Trimming removed 4 bases from V and 5 bases from J, with 15 bases in between. CDR1 and CDR2 from the germline V gene are SGHRS and YFSETQ. Here the CDR3 reads CASSLQGMEETQYF. The DNA for the CDR3 is TGCGCCAGCAGCCTCCAGGGTATGGAGGAGACCCAGTACTTC.

This clonotype was recorded a few times. The J gene is TRBJ1-1, the V gene TRBV19; D not resolved. Germline CDR1 is LNHDA and CDR2 is SQIVND (reference sequence). The CDR3 has 16 amino acids. V was clipped by 3 bases and J by 5 bases, with 19 bases between them. The CDR3 nucleotides are TGTGCCAGTAGTATTCATGAGAGGACTCCGGTAACTGAAGCTTTCTTT. It encodes CASSIHERTPVTEAFF.

The chain joins TRBV10-3 to TRBJ2-1, with unresolved D. With 0 bases removed from V and 8 bases from J, the gap between germline ends came to 11 bases. The CDR3 has 14 residues. Germline V lookup: CDR1 ENHRY, CDR2 SYGVKD. Here the CDR3 reads CAISESARSHEQFF. The CDR3 DNA follows: TGTGCCATCAGTGAGTCGGCTAGGAGTCATGAGCAGTTCTTC.

The rearrangement links TRBV5-1 to TRBJ1-1, with 8 bases identical to TRBD1. Germline V lookup: CDR1 SGHRS, CDR2 YFSETQ. The CDR3 spans 15 residues. Trimming at V came to 0 bases and at J to 2 bases, leaving 3 bases not matched to a gene. In nucleotides, the CDR3 is TGCGCCAGCAGCTTGGAAGGGACAGGCAACACTGAAGCTTTCTTT. It is translated as CASSLEGTGNTEAFF.

This clonotype was detected ten times or more. This rearrangement joins TRBV6-1 to TRBJ1-2; TRBD1 matches 7 bases. Germline V CDR1 and CDR2: MNHNS, SASEGT. Unmatched junction bases numbered 6, after V lost 5 bases and J lost 3 bases. CDR3 length: 14 residues. CDR3 in amino acids: CASSPLGQYYGYTF. The CDR3, as DNA: TGTGCCAGCAGTCCACTGGGACAGTACTATGGCTACACCTTC.

The table lists this clonotype with a few counts. The chain carries TRBV4-1 and TRBJ2-1, with 8 positions matching TRBD2. Losses at the gene ends were 4 bases for V and 3 bases for J; bases not matched to a gene: 11. CDR3 length: 17 residues. In germline, CDR1 is MGHRA, CDR2 YSYEKL. The CDR3 DNA follows: TGCGCCAGCAGCCTCTATTTAGCGGGGATAAACTACAATGAGCAGTTCTTC. Its translation is CASSLYLAGINYNEQFF.

This clonotype has ten or more counts. The chain recombines TRBV25-1 with TRBJ2-7; 8 nucleotides agree with TRBD1. CDR3 length: 16 residues. Per germline, CDR1 MGHDK and CDR2 SYGVNS. With 1 base clipped from V and 5 bases from J, the junction kept 10 bases outside the gene matches. CDR3 sequence (DNA): TGTGCCAGCAGTGAATCGTTTTATCAGGGGGCGAACGAGCAGTACTTC. Translation gives CASSESFYQGANEQYF.